The 20 T cell receptor beta chains in this list originate from one sample, sequenced in a study of CD8 T cells in ankylosing spondylitis. TCRdb re-called the 5' RACE reads through MiXCR, storing one row per CDR3 protein. This table holds tens of thousands of distinct CDR3 sequences, 6% to 8% found once. Sequencing was carried out using synovial fluid, either unsorted or a sorted T cell fraction (not recorded which). These receptor sequences come from a male donor with ankylosing spondylitis.

This rearrangement joins TRBV5-8 to TRBJ2-7, with D perhaps matching TRBD1 (6 bases). CDR3 length: 15 amino acids. V was shortened by 4 bases and J by 5 bases, with 19 bases between the two germline ends. The germline CDR1 and CDR2 sequences are SGHTS and YDEGEE. The CDR3 sequence is CASSLTGTTGHEQYF. The DNA of the CDR3 is TGTGCCAGCAGCCTGACCGGGACAACGGGCCACGAGCAGTACTTC.

In this sample, this clonotype turned up a few times. The chain couples TRBV7-2 to TRBJ2-2; TRBD2 is a possible D gene (6 bases). Germline assignment: CDR1 SGHTA and CDR2 FQGNSA. The CDR3 spans 15 residues. Between the trimmed V and J ends, which lost 3 bases and 1 base, there was a span of 9 bases. The CDR3 protein is CASSLSGGNTGELFF. CDR3 bases: TGTGCCAGCAGCTTGTCCGGGGGGAACACCGGGGAGCTGTTTTTT. Full variable domain (rest looked up from reference TRBV7-2 and TRBJ2-2): GAGVSQSPSNKVTEKGKDVELRCDPISGHTALYWYRQSLGQGLEFLIYFQGNSAPDKSGLPSDRFSAERTGGSVSTLTIQRTQQEDSAVYLCASSLSGGNTGELFFGEGSRLTVL.

This clonotype was detected ten times or more. V gene TRBV9 combines with J gene TRBJ2-5; weak D call: TRBD2 (6 bases). Trimming stripped 1 base from V and 1 base from J, with 14 bases between. The CDR3 is 16 residues long. Germline CDR1 and CDR2: SGDLS and YYNGEE. The CDR3 DNA reads as TGTGCCAGCAGCGTACGCCCCCTGGGGGGCCAAGAGACCCAGTACTTC. Its translation is CASSVRPLGGQETQYF.

V and J are TRBV6-5 and TRBJ1-1, with 9 bases fitting TRBD1. After removal of 6 bases from V and 10 bases from J, the junction contained 3 bases not matched to a gene. The length of the CDR3 is 11 residues. The germline V gene has CDR1 MNHEY and CDR2 SVGAGI. The CDR3 region has the DNA TGTGCCAGCAGGGGACAGGGTATAGCTTTCTTT. The encoded protein is CASRGQGIAFF.

The chain is built from TRBV28 and TRBJ2-7; a weak D match, TRBD2 (6 bases). The germline gives CDR1 MDHEN, CDR2 SYDVKM. Trimming removed 7 bases at V and 1 base at J, with 17 bases between. The CDR3 runs 15 residues. The CDR3 sequence is CASKAGDSSSYEQYF. The DNA of the CDR3 is TGTGCCAGCAAGGCTGGGGACTCGTCATCCTACGAGCAGTACTTC. The full variable domain, completed using reference TRBV28 and TRBJ2-7, is DVKVTQSSRYLVKRTGEKVFLECVQDMDHENMFWYRQDPGLGLRLIYFSYDVKMKEKGDIPEGYSVSREKKERFSLILESASTNQTSMYLCASKAGDSSSYEQYFGPGTRLTVT.

This clonotype was found many times. The rearrangement links TRBV20-1 to TRBJ1-2; D is uncertain. Germline V gene sequence: CDR1 DFQATT, CDR2 SNEGSKA (reference sequence). The ends were cut back, 1 base at V and 4 bases at J, with 13 bases in the middle. The CDR3 covers 14 residues. CDR3 loop: CSARVGSDGYGYTF. The CDR3 DNA reads TGCAGTGCTAGAGTGGGCAGCGATGGCTATGGCTACACCTTC.

This clonotype was seen only a few times. The CDR3 is CASSQTGQGSQPQHF. The CDR3 DNA reads TGTGCCAGTAGCCAAACAGGACAGGGGTCTCAGCCCCAGCATTTT. The chain carries TRBV19 and TRBJ1-5, with 9 bases lining up with TRBD1. The J segment lost 6 bases and the V segment lost 6 bases, leaving 9 bases of the junction unmatched. This CDR3 region has 15 residues. CDR1 and CDR2 (germline): LNHDA, SQIVND (reference sequence).

V and J are TRBV28 and TRBJ2-3, with D unclear. CDR3 size: 11 residues. Trimming took off 8 bases at V and 5 bases at J, with 8 bases between the two ends. Germline V gene data show CDR1 as MDHEN and CDR2 as SYDVKM. The CDR3 DNA is TGTGCCAGCGGGGATGGAGATACGCAGTATTTT. It specifies CASGDGDTQYF.

The chain uses TRBV28 and TRBJ1-2, with TRBD1 identical over 7 bases. Looked up from germline, CDR1 is MDHEN and CDR2 is SYDVKM. The junction had 7 bases not matched to a gene; V was cut back by 5 bases and J by 4 bases. This CDR3 spans 14 amino acids. In DNA form, the CDR3 reads TGTGCCAGCAGTCGAAGGGGGCACTCCTATGGCTACACCTTC. It yields the protein CASSRRGHSYGYTF.

This clonotype was seen ten or more times. The chain couples TRBV5-1 to TRBJ2-2; 12 nucleotides line up with TRBD2. CDR1 and CDR2 (germline): SGHRS, YFSETQ. The V and J ends lost 4 bases and 6 bases, in that order; junction bases with no gene match: 7. This CDR3 spans 16 amino acids. CDR3 bases: TGCGCCAGCAGCCATACTAGCGGGAGGAATTCCGGGGAGCTGTTTTTT. Its translation: CASSHTSGRNSGELFF.

The chain has TRBV27 and TRBJ2-5; 9 nucleotides line up with TRBD1. V shed 5 bases, J shed 5 bases, and the junction held 15 bases outside the gene matches. Germline lookup yields CDR1 MNHEY and CDR2 SMNVEV (reference sequence). CDR3 length equals 17 residues. The CDR3 reads CASSLPGQGSPRETQYF. CDR3 DNA sequence: TGTGCCAGCAGTCTACCCGGACAGGGGTCCCCAAGGGAGACCCAGTACTTC.

This clonotype was counted at least ten times. This sequence joins TRBV7-2 and TRBJ2-7; 7 bases are shared with TRBD1. The CDR3 is made up of 13 amino acids. V was clipped by 5 bases and J by 9 bases; unmatched bases: 10. From germline, CDR1 is SGHTA and CDR2 FQGNSA. CDR3 nucleotides: TGTGCCAGCAGCCTGGGGGCGACAGGGCTGCAGTACTTC. It codes for CASSLGATGLQYF.

The table lists this clonotype with many counts. The genes are TRBV7-2 and TRBJ2-1; 8 positions match TRBD2. Germline V CDR1 and CDR2: SGHTA, FQGNSA. V was clipped by 5 bases and J by 4 bases; unmatched bases: 4. The CDR3 sequence is 14 residues long. The CDR3 sequence is CASSTTSGYNEQFF. DNA of the CDR3: TGTGCCAGCAGCACCACTAGCGGATACAATGAGCAGTTCTTC.

In DNA, the CDR3 is TGTGCCAGCAGTGGGGGACTAGCGGGAAGAGAGACCCAGTACTTC. Its translation is CASSGGLAGRETQYF. V and J are TRBV6-1 and TRBJ2-5, with TRBD2 matching over 13 bases. V lost 4 bases to trimming and J lost 4 bases; unmatched junction nucleotides: 3. The germline V gene encodes CDR1 MNHNS and CDR2 SASEGT. The CDR3 consists of 15 residues.

This clonotype came up many times. The chain is built from TRBV20-1 and TRBJ2-1; TRBD2 matches at 10 bases. With 3 bases clipped from V and 3 bases from J, the junction kept 2 bases outside the gene matches. This CDR3 comprises 14 residues. Germline V CDR1 and CDR2: DFQATT, SNEGSKA (reference sequence). The CDR3 DNA is TGCAGTGCTAGCCCTAGCGGGGGCTACAATGAGCAGTTCTTC. This sequence encodes CSASPSGGYNEQFF.

In this sample, this clonotype turned up many times. The V gene is TRBV5-5, the J gene TRBJ2-1; D is possibly TRBD1 (6 bases). The germline gives CDR1 SGHKS, CDR2 YYEKEE (reference sequence). V gave up 4 bases and J gave up 4 bases, with 15 bases separating them. CDR3 length: 15 amino acids. In DNA form, the CDR3 reads TGTGCCAGCAGCCTGCTACAGGGACCTTACAATGAGCAGTTCTTC. Translated: CASSLLQGPYNEQFF.

Details on this clonotype: A much larger clonotype is one base distant, so this may be a read error. The gene calls are TRBV3-1 and TRBJ2-1; D ambiguous. There are 11 residues in the CDR3. Germline V gene data show CDR1 as LGHDT and CDR2 as YNNKEL (reference sequence). The CDR3: CASRAYNEQSF. CDR3 nucleotide sequence: TGTGCCAGCAGAGCCTACAATGAGCAGTCCTTC.

This clonotype was detected many times. The chain is built from TRBV2 and TRBJ1-5, with TRBD1 as a possible D gene (5 bases). Germline CDR1 and CDR2: SNHLY and FYNNEI. The V and J ends lost 6 bases and 6 bases respectively, with 18 bases between them. This CDR3 has 15 amino acids. The CDR3 here is CASRVDSNRFQPQHF. The CDR3 nucleotides read TGTGCCAGCAGAGTTGACAGCAACAGATTTCAGCCCCAGCATTTT.

This clonotype appeared many times. The chain is built from TRBV7-9 and TRBJ2-1, with unresolved D. Germline V gene data show CDR1 as SEHNR and CDR2 as FQNEAQ (reference sequence). The CDR3 runs to 15 residues. With 5 bases removed from V and 6 bases from J, the gap between germline ends came to 17 bases. In nucleotides, the CDR3 is TGTGCCAGCAGCCTTGGCCTGAGTTTGGTCAATGAGCAGTTCTTC. Its translation is CASSLGLSLVNEQFF.

This clonotype was observed many times. The chain employs TRBV4-1 and TRBJ1-3; D may be TRBD1 (6 bases). The CDR3 loop spans 16 amino acids. Germline CDR1 and CDR2: MGHRA and YSYEKL. Trimming took 1 base from V and 4 from J, leaving 14 bases between them. Here the CDR3 DNA reads TGCGCCAGCAGCCAAGTTCACAGGGAGGCGGGAAACACCATATATTTT. Its protein is CASSQVHREAGNTIYF.